This T cell receptor beta chain was observed in a study of shared clonotypes between healthy human individuals. Unsorted material relied on 85 million to 95 million PBMCs as the source of genomic DNA. Germline CDR1 LNHDA, CDR2 SQIVND (reference sequence). The CDR3 is made up of 14 amino acids. The germline V and J ends were trimmed by 7 bases and 2 bases, with 14 bases remaining between them. Loaded into unsorted PBMC replicate PCRs was around 330 ng DNA, roughly 31,000 T cell genomes. Per the authors' pipeline: Quality scores were absent from the junction-only immunoSEQ sequences, so filtering differed. Profiling relied on immunoSEQ multiplex PCR, and the TCRdb table lists in-frame clones only, not all of them. Clone size and V and J calls were adopted from that table, with D and trimming inferred from the DNA. This table holds around 500,000 clones, roughly 80% found once.

The TCR comes from a woman between 40 and 50 years old in good health. Some clones in this sample may be carry-over from other donors' samples. The sample consisted of PBMCs. The rearrangement uses TRBV19 and TRBJ2-5; perhaps D is TRBD1 or TRBD2 (5 bases each). Here the CDR3 DNA reads TGTGCCAGTAAGCGGACAACTACACAAGAGACCCAGTACTTC. This gives the protein CASKRTTTQETQYF.